The T cell receptor (beta chain) described here comes from a study of tumor-infiltrating lymphocytes in localized non-small cell lung cancer. Study-wide results and limits: No T-cell fraction difference was seen between IM1 and IM2 tumors. Available tissue quantity limited TCR sequencing to a patient subset.

This clone is a singleton in its sample. Its antigen is undetermined. CDR1 is LNHDA and CDR2 is SQIVND in the germline V gene (reference sequence). The V segment lost 7 bases and the J segment 6 bases; nucleotides outside the gene matches: 10. The length of the CDR3 is 16 residues. Here immunoSEQ multiplex PCR was the method, and the copy in TCRdb shows in-frame clones only, minus some. The sample has 20,000 to 30,000 clones; 73% are singletons. The chain recombines TRBV19 with TRBJ1-6; TRBD1 matches at 9 bases. This clonotype was obtained from a human donor with non-small cell lung cancer. Sequenced input: lung tumor tissue. The CDR3 nucleotides are TGTGCCAGTAATAACGCGGGACAGGGTTTTAATTCACCCCTCCACTTT. Translation: CASNNAGQGFNSPLHF. The full variable domain, with the rest looked up from reference TRBV19 and TRBJ1-6, is DGGITQSPKYLFRKEGQNVTLSCEQNLNHDAMYWYRQDPGQGLRLIYYSQIVNDFQKGDIAEGYSVSREKKESFPLTVTSAQKNPTAFYLCASNNAGQGFNSPLHFGNGTRLTVT.